These 24 T cell receptor beta chains were all obtained from the same sample, sequenced in a study of shared clonotypes between healthy human individuals. Clones were read by immunoSEQ multiplex PCR, and TCRdb kept only the in-frame ones, dropping some. This table holds approximately 470,000 clones, about 85% found once. The specimen sequenced was PBMCs. The origin of the receptors is a woman aged 40 to 55 in good health. Some clones in this sample may be carry-over from other donors' samples.

This chain uses TRBV5-1 with TRBJ2-5, with D tentatively TRBD2 (5 bases). This CDR3 is built from 14 residues. V was clipped by 3 bases and J by 2 bases, with 11 bases between them. Germline V CDR1 and CDR2: SGHRS, YFSETQ. The CDR3 nucleotides are TGCGCCAGCAGCTCCTCACCGGGGCAAGAGACCCAGTACTTC. Translation: CASSSSPGQETQYF.

Comment on this clone: Only one base separates this from a far larger clonotype, so it likely reflects a read error. The conserved final phenylalanine or tryptophan is absent from the CDR3, which likely points to a read error. The gene calls are TRBV6-4 and TRBJ1-1, with 8 nucleotides matching TRBD1. V was clipped by 6 bases and J by 1 base; unmatched bases: 4. CDR1 and CDR2 from the germline V gene are MRHNA and SNTAGT. This CDR3 is 14 amino acids long. The CDR3 region is CASSPTGENTEAFL. CDR3 DNA: TGTGCCAGCAGCCCGACAGGGGAGAACACTGAAGCTTTCCTT.

The rearrangement links TRBV28 to TRBJ2-3; D remains ambiguous. Germline V gives CDR1 MDHEN, CDR2 SYDVKM. V was trimmed by 1 base and J by 8 bases, leaving 25 bases between them. CDR3 length: 18 residues. This CDR3 reads CASSLFRGFTGTHGTQYF. For the CDR3, the DNA is TGTGCCAGCAGTTTATTTAGAGGTTTTACGGGCACTCACGGTACGCAGTATTTT.

This clone has just one count. This is likely an artifact of a read error, given a far larger clone one base away. The chain is built from TRBV7-9 and TRBJ1-1, with TRBD1 matching 9 bases. Germline CDR1 and CDR2: SEHNR and FQNEAQ (reference sequence). The ends lost 1 base at V and 3 bases at J; junction bases unmatched: 0. This CDR3 region has 14 residues. CDR3 DNA: TGTGCCAGCAGCTTAGGGACAGGGGACACTGAAGCTTTCTTT. Encoded protein: CASSLGTGDTEAFF. Full variable domain (rest looked up from reference TRBV7-9 and TRBJ1-1): DTGVSQNPRHKITKRGQNVTFRCDPISEHNRLYWYRQTLGQGPEFLTYFQNEAQLEKSRLLSDRFSAERPKGSFSTLEIQRTEQGDSAMYLCASSLGTGDTEAFFGQGTRLTVV.

The genes are TRBV30 and TRBJ2-4; the D gene is possibly TRBD2 (7 bases). CDR3 length: 16 residues. Germline assignment: CDR1 GTSNPN and CDR2 SVGIG (reference sequence). The V end was cut by 0 bases, the J end by 13 bases, with 25 bases between. CDR3 DNA: TGTGCCTGGAGTGTGGGCTTATGGACAGCGGGAAAAACCCAGTACTTC. Its protein is CAWSVGLWTAGKTQYF. The whole variable domain, filled in from reference TRBV30 and TRBJ2-4, reads SQTIHQWPATLVQPVGSPLSLECTVEGTSNPNLYWYRQAAGRGLQLLFYSVGIGQISSEVPQNLSASRPQDRQFILSSKKLLLSDSGFYLCAWSVGLWTAGKTQYFGAGTRLSVL.

The chain has TRBV6-1 and TRBJ2-5; D ambiguous. This CDR3 has 11 amino acids. The germline V and J ends were trimmed by 5 bases and 7 bases, with 8 bases remaining between them. CDR1 and CDR2 (germline): MNHNS, SASEGT. CDR3 region: CASSPLPTQYF. The CDR3 nucleotides are TGTGCCAGCAGTCCTCTTCCGACCCAGTACTTC.

V is TRBV29-1 and J is TRBJ2-7; D uncertain. Per germline, CDR1 SQVTM and CDR2 ANQGSEA. The CDR3 extends over 13 amino acids. V lost 4 bases, J lost 3 bases, and 13 bases lay in between. The CDR3 region is CSVGSEPFYEQYF. CDR3 in DNA: TGCAGCGTTGGAAGCGAACCCTTCTACGAGCAGTACTTC.

This rearrangement joins TRBV30 to TRBJ2-7; TRBD1 aligns across 9 bases. CDR3 length equals 14 residues. The J segment lost 3 bases and the V segment lost 6 bases, leaving 9 bases of the junction unmatched. Germline CDR1 GTSNPN, CDR2 SVGIG (reference sequence). The CDR3, as DNA: TGTGCCTGTACGCATTGGGGACAGGGCTACGAGCAGTACTTC. It is translated as CACTHWGQGYEQYF.

This clone was seen once. V usage is TRBV27 and J usage is TRBJ2-7, with TRBD2 matching over 8 bases. V lost 7 bases, J lost 3 bases, and 14 bases stayed unmatched. The CDR3 contains 16 residues. The germline CDR1 and CDR2 sequences are MNHEY and SMNVEV (reference sequence). This CDR3 reads CASTRFWGSGDYEQYF. In nucleotides, the CDR3 is TGTGCCAGCACCCGTTTTTGGGGTAGCGGGGACTACGAGCAGTACTTC.

This clone occurred once. The rearrangement joins TRBV28 to TRBJ1-2; no definite D call. Germline CDR1 reads MDHEN; CDR2 reads SYDVKM. Trimming removed 6 bases from V and 8 bases from J, with 16 bases in between. The CDR3 is made up of 13 amino acids. CDR3: CASSSGFLEGYTF. The CDR3 nucleotides read TGTGCCAGCAGCTCCGGCTTTCTCGAAGGCTACACCTTC.

The J gene is TRBJ1-3, the V gene TRBV15, with unresolved D. The germline CDR1 and CDR2 sequences are LNHNV and YYDKDF (reference sequence). The V end was cut by 1 base, the J end by 3 bases, with 1 base between. The length of the CDR3 is 12 residues. DNA of the CDR3: TGTGCCACCAGCAGAGTTGGAAACACCATATATTTT. Translated: CATSRVGNTIYF.

The V call is TRBV28, the J call TRBJ1-1, with a weak D call TRBD1 (5 bases). V was cut by 6 bases and J by 4 bases, with 15 bases left in between. The germline CDR1 and CDR2 sequences are MDHEN and SYDVKM. The CDR3 consists of 14 residues. CDR3 in amino acids: CASSPAGGSTEAFF. CDR3 bases: TGTGCCAGCAGCCCGGCGGGGGGGAGCACTGAAGCTTTCTTT.

The gene calls are TRBV19 and TRBJ2-3; a possible D gene is TRBD1 (6 bases). The V end was cut by 6 bases, the J end by 0 bases, with 13 bases between. There are 15 residues in the CDR3. CDR1 and CDR2 (germline): LNHDA, SQIVND (reference sequence). CDR3 DNA: TGTGCCAGTAGCGGACAGACGACTAGCACAGATACGCAGTATTTT. Its translation is CASSGQTTSTDTQYF.

The rearrangement uses TRBV28 and TRBJ2-5; 8 nucleotides match TRBD1. Germline assignment: CDR1 MDHEN and CDR2 SYDVKM. The junction had 16 bases not matched to a gene; V was cut back by 6 bases and J by 7 bases. The CDR3 consists of 16 residues. The CDR3: CASSTARQGMTGTQYF. The CDR3 DNA follows: TGTGCCAGCAGCACGGCTCGACAGGGGATGACGGGGACCCAGTACTTC.

This clone appeared once. The chain carries TRBV5-6 and TRBJ2-7; TRBD1 matches 7 bases. CDR3 size: 14 residues. V was clipped by 0 bases and J by 3 bases; unmatched bases: 3. Germline CDR1 and CDR2: SGHDT and YYEEEE. CDR3 in amino acids: CASSLAGGYYEQYF. In DNA, the CDR3 is TGTGCCAGCAGCTTGGCAGGGGGATACTACGAGCAGTACTTC.

The chain recombines TRBV2 with TRBJ1-5, with no clear D. This CDR3 has 13 residues. Looked up from germline, CDR1 is SNHLY and CDR2 is FYNNEI. Trimming took 6 bases from V and 3 from J, leaving 9 bases between them. The CDR3 bases are TGTGCCAGCAGGCGACTGATCAATCAGCCCCAGCATTTT. This codes for CASRRLINQPQHF.

Points on this clone: This probably arose from a read error, given a far larger clone one base away. The identical CDR3 is also encoded by other nucleotide sequences in the sample. The V gene is TRBV6-5, the J gene TRBJ1-2; weak D call: TRBD1 (5 bases). V shed 9 bases and J shed 6 bases, with 14 bases lying between them. Germline CDR1 is MNHEY and CDR2 is SVGAGI. The CDR3 covers 12 residues. CDR3 in DNA: TGTGCCAGTAGCAGGGTTGGGGATGGCTACACCTTC. Translated: CASSRVGDGYTF.

This rearrangement joins TRBV4-2 to TRBJ2-7, with TRBD2 as a possible D gene (6 bases). Germline values: CDR1 LGHNA, CDR2 YNFKEQ. Trimming removed 0 bases at V and 1 base at J, with 19 bases between. CDR3 size: 18 residues. CDR3 sequence: CASSQDWGRTLLSYEQYF. The CDR3 DNA reads TGTGCCAGCAGCCAAGATTGGGGGAGGACCTTACTATCCTACGAGCAGTACTTC.

The V call is TRBV5-1, the J call TRBJ2-2; D may be TRBD2 (5 bases). This CDR3 is built from 15 residues. Germline V gene sequence: CDR1 SGHRS, CDR2 YFSETQ. V lost 3 bases, J lost 4 bases, and 13 bases lay in between. The CDR3 protein is CASSWTRAGTGELFF. The CDR3 DNA follows: TGCGCCAGCAGCTGGACTCGAGCAGGCACCGGGGAGCTGTTTTTT.

The chain uses TRBV7-3 and TRBJ2-3; 8 bases map to TRBD2. CDR1 SGHTA and CDR2 FQGTGA come from the germline V gene. V dropped 4 bases and J dropped 2; count of bases not matched to a gene: 8. This CDR3 spans 16 amino acids. In nucleotides, the CDR3 is TGTGCCAGCAGCTCGAGCGGGAGTCAGGTCACAGATACGCAGTATTTT. Translated: CASSSSGSQVTDTQYF.

The chain uses TRBV28 and TRBJ2-5; 11 bases align to TRBD1. The CDR3 runs 17 residues. Germline-derived CDR1 and CDR2 are MDHEN and SYDVKM. Losses at the gene ends were 5 bases for V and 4 bases for J; bases not matched to a gene: 12. The CDR3 DNA follows: TGTGCCAGCAGTGAAAATCTCGGGGACAGGGGGAGAGAGACCCAGTACTTC. It specifies CASSENLGDRGRETQYF.

Concerning this clone itself: It differs at one base from a far larger clone, so likely a read error. The chain recombines TRBV28 with TRBJ2-5; TRBD1 aligns across 7 bases. With V trimmed by 7 bases and J by 11 bases, 19 bases remained unmatched. Germline V gene data show CDR1 as MDHEN and CDR2 as SYDVKM. This CDR3 is built from 15 residues. CDR3 coding DNA: TGTGCCAGCAACACTATAGGGGGCCCTACCTACGGGCAGTACTTC. This sequence encodes CASNTIGGPTYGQYF.

The V call is TRBV27, the J call TRBJ1-3; D perhaps matches TRBD1 (6 bases). This CDR3 has 18 amino acids. The germline CDR1 and CDR2 sequences are MNHEY and SMNVEV (reference sequence). V gave up 10 bases and J gave up 0 bases, with 25 bases separating them. The CDR3 DNA follows: TGTGCCATCCAAAGGGCCCCGGACAGCCCGAGCTCTGGAAACACCATATATTTT. Translated: CAIQRAPDSPSSGNTIYF.

As regards this clone: One end of the junction fails to match germline, which may point to a read error. The V gene is TRBV11-1, the J gene TRBJ2-2; the D is unclear. Germline assignment: CDR1 SGHAT and CDR2 FQDESV (reference sequence). This CDR3 has 13 residues. CDR3 coding DNA: TGCGCCAGCACCTCGGTGTCCAACAGGGAGCTGTTTTTT. Its translation: CASTSVSNRELFF. The whole variable domain, filled in from reference TRBV11-1 and TRBJ2-2, reads EAEVAQSPRYKITEKSQAVAFWCDPISGHATLYWYRQILGQGPELLVQFQDESVVDDSQLPKDRFSAERLKGVDSTLKIQPAELGDSAMYLCASTSVSNRELFFGEGSRLTVL.